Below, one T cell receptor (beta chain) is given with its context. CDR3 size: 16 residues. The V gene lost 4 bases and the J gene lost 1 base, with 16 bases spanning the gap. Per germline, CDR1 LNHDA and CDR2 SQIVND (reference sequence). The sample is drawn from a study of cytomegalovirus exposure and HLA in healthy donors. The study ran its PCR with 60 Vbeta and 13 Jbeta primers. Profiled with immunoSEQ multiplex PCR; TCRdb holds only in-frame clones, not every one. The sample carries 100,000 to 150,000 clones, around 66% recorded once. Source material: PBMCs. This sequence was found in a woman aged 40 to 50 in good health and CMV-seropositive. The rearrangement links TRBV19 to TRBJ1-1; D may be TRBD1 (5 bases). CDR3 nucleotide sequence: TGTGCCAGTAGTACCCCTTATGCAGGACAGAACACTGAAGCTTTCTTT. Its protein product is CASSTPYAGQNTEAFF.